The rows below give T cell receptor beta chains drawn from one sample of a study of blood T cells in healthy people across ages. TCRdb ran MiXCR on the 5' RACE reads and lists one entry per CDR3 protein. The sample has just over 1 million distinct CDR3 sequences; roughly 45% are singletons. The sample consisted of blood. The receptors derive from a woman aged 55 to 70 in good health. Both conserved end residues are part of each CDR3. A D gene is named only where the DNA matches it firmly. Clone size appears in some rows only: once, few, many, or a class for an expanded clone.

clone size	V gene	J gene	D gene	CDR3 DNA	CDR3 protein
NA	TRBV7-2	TRBJ1-5	NA	TGTGCCAGCAGCTTAGTTGGTACGTCCAATCAGCCCCAGCATTTT	CASSLVGTSNQPQHF
NA	TRBV10-3	TRBJ2-7	NA	TGTGCCACCGAAGCAGACAGCTACGAGCAGTACTTC	CATEADSYEQYF
NA	TRBV9	TRBJ1-2	NA	TGTGCCAGCAGCATGAACAGGGACTATGGCTACACCTTC	CASSMNRDYGYTF
NA	TRBV20-1	TRBJ2-5	TRBD1	TGCAGTGCCGGGACAGGGAACTACCAAGAGACCCAGTACTTC	CSAGTGNYQETQYF
NA	TRBV6-2/TRBV6-3	TRBJ2-1	TRBD2	TGTGCCAGCCGGGGGGGAGCCACCTACAATGAGCAGTTCTTC	CASRGGATYNEQFF
NA	TRBV7-9	TRBJ2-7	TRBD2	TGTGCCAGCAGCACGGTCAGCGGGGTAGTCTACAATGAGCAGTACTTC	CASSTVSGVVYNEQYF
NA	TRBV7-2	TRBJ2-7	NA	TGTGCCAGCGGCTTGCAGGGTGGCTACGAGCAGTACTTC	CASGLQGGYEQYF
NA	TRBV5-1	TRBJ1-2	NA	TGCGCCAGCAGGCCAGGGGACGAGGACTATGGCTACACCTTC	CASRPGDEDYGYTF
NA	TRBV20-1	TRBJ1-5	NA	TGCAGTGCTAAGGTGGGACAAACTACTAATCAGCCCCAGCATTTT	CSAKVGQTTNQPQHF
few	TRBV2	TRBJ2-4	NA	TGTGCCAGCAGTGAATCGGGGCCGAGGGCCAAAAACATTCAGTACTTC	CASSESGPRAKNIQYF
NA	TRBV7-9	TRBJ2-5	NA	TGTGCCAGCGCGAGGGAGACCCAGTACTTC	CASARETQYF